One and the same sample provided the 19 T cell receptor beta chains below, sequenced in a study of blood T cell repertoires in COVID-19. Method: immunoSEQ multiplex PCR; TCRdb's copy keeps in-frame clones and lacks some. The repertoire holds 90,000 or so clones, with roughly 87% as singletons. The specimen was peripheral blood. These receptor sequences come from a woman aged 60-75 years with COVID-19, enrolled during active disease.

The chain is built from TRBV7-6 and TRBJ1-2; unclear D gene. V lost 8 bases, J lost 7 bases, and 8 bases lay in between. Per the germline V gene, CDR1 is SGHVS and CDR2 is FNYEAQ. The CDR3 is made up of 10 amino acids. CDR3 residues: CASRGAGYTF. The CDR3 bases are TGTGCCAGCCGGGGTGCTGGCTACACCTTC.

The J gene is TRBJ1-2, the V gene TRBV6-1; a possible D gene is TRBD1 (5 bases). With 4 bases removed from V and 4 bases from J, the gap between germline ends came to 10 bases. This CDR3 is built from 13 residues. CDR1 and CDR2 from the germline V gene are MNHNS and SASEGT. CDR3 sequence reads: CASSGQQSYGYTF. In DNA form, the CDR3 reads TGTGCCAGCAGTGGACAGCAAAGCTATGGCTACACCTTC.

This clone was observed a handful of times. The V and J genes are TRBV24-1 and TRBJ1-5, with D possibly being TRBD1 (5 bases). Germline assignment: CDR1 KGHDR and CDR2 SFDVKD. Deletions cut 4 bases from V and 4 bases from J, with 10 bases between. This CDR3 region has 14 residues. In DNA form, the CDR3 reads TGTGCCACCAGTGAGGTCGGGGGAAATCAGCCCCAGCATTTT. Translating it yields CATSEVGGNQPQHF.

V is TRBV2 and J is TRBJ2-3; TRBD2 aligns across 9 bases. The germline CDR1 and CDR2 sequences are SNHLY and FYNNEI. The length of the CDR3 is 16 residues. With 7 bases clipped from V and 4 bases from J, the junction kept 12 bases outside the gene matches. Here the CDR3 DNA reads TGTGCCAGCATTAGCGCGGCTAGCGGGGACCCAGATACGCAGTATTTT. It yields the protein CASISAASGDPDTQYF.

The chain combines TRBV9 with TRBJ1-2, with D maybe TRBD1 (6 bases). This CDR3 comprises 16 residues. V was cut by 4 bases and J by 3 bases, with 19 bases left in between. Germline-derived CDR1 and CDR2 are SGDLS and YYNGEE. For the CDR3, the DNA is TGTGCCAGCAGCCCGAAAAGGGGGGGGTTGGACTATGGCTACACCTTC. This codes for CASSPKRGGLDYGYTF. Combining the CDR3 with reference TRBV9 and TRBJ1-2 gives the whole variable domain DSGVTQTPKHLITATGQRVTLRCSPRSGDLSVYWYQQSLDQGLQFLIQYYNGEERAKGNILERFSAQQFPDLHSELNLSSLELGDSALYFCASSPKRGGLDYGYTFGSGTRLTVV.

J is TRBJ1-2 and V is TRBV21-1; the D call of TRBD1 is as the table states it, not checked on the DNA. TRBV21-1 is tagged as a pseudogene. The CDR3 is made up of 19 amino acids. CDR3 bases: TGTGCCAGCAGCGCCACAACCTTCGAAGAGACAGGGATTAGGGAGGTGAACACCTTC. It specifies CASSATTFEETGIREVNTF.

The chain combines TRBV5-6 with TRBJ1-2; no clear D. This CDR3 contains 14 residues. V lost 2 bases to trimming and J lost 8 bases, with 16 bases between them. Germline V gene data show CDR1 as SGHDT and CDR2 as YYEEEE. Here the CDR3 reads CASSFGRPGAGYTF. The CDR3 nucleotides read TGTGCCAGCAGCTTCGGACGACCGGGAGCAGGCTACACCTTC.

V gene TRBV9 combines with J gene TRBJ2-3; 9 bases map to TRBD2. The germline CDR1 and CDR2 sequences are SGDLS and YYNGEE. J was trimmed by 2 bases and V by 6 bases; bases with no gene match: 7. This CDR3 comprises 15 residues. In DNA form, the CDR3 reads TGTGCCAGCACGGGGCTAGCGGGGTACACAGATACGCAGTATTTT. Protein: CASTGLAGYTDTQYF.

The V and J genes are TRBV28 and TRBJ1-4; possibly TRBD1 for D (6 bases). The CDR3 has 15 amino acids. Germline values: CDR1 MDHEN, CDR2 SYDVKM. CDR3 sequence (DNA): TGTGCGACCCTTAGGGGGGGGAGACGGAGTGAAAAACTGTTTTTT. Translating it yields CATLRGGRRSEKLFF.

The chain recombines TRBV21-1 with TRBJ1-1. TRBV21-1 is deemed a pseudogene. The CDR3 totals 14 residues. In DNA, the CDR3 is TGTGCCAGCAGCAAAGTGGGGAGGAACACTGAAGCTTTCTTT. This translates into CASSKVGRNTEAFF.

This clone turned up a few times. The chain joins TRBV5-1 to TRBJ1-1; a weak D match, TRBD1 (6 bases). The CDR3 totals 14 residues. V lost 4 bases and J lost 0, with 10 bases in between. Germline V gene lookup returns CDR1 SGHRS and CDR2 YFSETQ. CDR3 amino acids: CASSVTGMNTEAFF. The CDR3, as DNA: TGCGCCAGCAGCGTTACAGGGATGAACACTGAAGCTTTCTTT. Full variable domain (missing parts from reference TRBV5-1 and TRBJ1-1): KAGVTQTPRYLIKTRGQQVTLSCSPISGHRSVSWYQQTPGQGLQFLFEYFSETQRNKGNFPGRFSGRQFSNSRSEMNVSTLELGDSALYLCASSVTGMNTEAFFGQGTRLTVV.

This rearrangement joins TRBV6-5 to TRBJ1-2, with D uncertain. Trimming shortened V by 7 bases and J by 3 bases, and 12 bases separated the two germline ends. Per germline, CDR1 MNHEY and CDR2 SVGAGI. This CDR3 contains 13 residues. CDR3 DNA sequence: TGTGCCAGCATAGCGGGGTTCGACTATGGCTACACCTTC. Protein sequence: CASIAGFDYGYTF.

Here the CDR3 DNA reads TGTGCCAGTAGTATGCAGCGAAACACTGAAGCTTTCTTT. Translated, it gives CASSMQRNTEAFF. This chain connects TRBV19 to TRBJ1-1; D is unresolved. This CDR3 has 13 residues. Germline V CDR1 and CDR2: LNHDA, SQIVND (reference sequence). With 3 bases removed from V and 2 bases from J, the gap between germline ends came to 7 bases.

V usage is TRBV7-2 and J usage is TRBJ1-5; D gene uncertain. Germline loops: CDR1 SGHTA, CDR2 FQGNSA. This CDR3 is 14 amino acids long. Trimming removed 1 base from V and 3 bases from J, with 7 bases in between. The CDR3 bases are TGTGCCAGCAGCTTAGGGCCAGTCAATCAGCCCCAGCATTTT. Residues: CASSLGPVNQPQHF.

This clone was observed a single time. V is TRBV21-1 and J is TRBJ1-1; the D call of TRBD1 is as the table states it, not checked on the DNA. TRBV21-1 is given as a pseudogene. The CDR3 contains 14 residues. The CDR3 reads CASSKVAPQAEAFF. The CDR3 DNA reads TGTGCCAGCAGCAAAGTGGCACCGCAGGCTGAAGCTTTCTTT.

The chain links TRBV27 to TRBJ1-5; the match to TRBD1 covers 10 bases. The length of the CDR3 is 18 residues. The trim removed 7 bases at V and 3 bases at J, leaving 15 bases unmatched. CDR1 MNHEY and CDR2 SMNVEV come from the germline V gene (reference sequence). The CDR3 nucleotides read TGTGCCAGCACCCCCCCACTCAAGGACAGGGGGATCAATCAGCCCCAGCATTTT. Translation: CASTPPLKDRGINQPQHF.

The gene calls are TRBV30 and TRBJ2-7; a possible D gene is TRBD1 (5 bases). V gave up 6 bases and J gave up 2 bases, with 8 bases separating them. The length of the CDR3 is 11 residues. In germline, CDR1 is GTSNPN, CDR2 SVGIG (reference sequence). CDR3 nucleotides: TGTGCCTGCCTAGGGGCCTACGAGCAGTACTTC. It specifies CACLGAYEQYF.

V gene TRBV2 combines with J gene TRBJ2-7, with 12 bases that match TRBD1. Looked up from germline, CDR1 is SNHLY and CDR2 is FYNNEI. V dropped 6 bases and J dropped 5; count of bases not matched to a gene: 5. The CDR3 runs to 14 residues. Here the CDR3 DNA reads TGTGCCAGCAGCGACGGGACAGGGGGCGACGAGCAGTACTTC. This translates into CASSDGTGGDEQYF.

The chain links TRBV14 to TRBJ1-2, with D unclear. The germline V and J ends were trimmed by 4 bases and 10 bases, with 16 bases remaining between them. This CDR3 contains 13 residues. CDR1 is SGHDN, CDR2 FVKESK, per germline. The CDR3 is CASSLSPGSDYTF. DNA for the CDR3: TGTGCCAGCAGCCTTTCTCCGGGGAGTGACTACACCTTC.